This T cell receptor beta chain came from a study of blood T cell repertoires in COVID-19. Germline CDR1 and CDR2: MGHDK and SYGVNS. The V gene lost 7 bases and the J gene lost 5 bases, with 20 bases spanning the gap. The CDR3 loop spans 15 amino acids. The assay was immunoSEQ multiplex PCR, and TCRdb's table has in-frame clones only and misses some. There are roughly 250,000 clones in the sample; about nine tenths occur only once, and 1% to 1.5% lies in the top ten. The sample taken for sequencing was PBMCs or T cells enriched from blood (not recorded which). This TCR came from a woman aged 35 to 49 with acute COVID-19. The gene calls are TRBV25-1 and TRBJ1-2; no firm D call. CDR3 sequence reads: CASTNTAEASYGYTF. The CDR3 nucleotides are TGTGCCAGCACCAACACCGCGGAGGCTTCTTATGGCTACACCTTC.